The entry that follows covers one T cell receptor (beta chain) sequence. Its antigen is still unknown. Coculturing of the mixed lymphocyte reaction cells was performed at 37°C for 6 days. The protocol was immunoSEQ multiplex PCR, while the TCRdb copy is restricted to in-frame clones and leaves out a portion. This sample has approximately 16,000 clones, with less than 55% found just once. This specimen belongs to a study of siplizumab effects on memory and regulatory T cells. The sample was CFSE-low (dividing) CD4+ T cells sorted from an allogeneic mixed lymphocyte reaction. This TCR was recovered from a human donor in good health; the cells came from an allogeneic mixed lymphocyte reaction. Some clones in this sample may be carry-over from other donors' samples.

The CDR3 DNA is TGTGCCAGCAGTCCTGCCAGGGTTGAGACTGAAGCTTTCTTT. This translates into CASSPARVETEAFF. This rearrangement joins TRBV6-5 to TRBJ1-1; the D gene is possibly TRBD1 (5 bases). The CDR3 loop spans 14 amino acids. The ends were cut back, 5 bases at V and 5 bases at J, with 15 bases in the middle. Germline V lookup: CDR1 MNHEY, CDR2 SVGAGI.